These 7 T cell receptor beta chains share one sample of origin, sequenced in a study of human T cells and chemical hapten exposure. TCRdb redid the calling of the RACE reads with MiXCR, one entry per CDR3 protein. The table has just under 35,000 distinct CDR3 sequences, 9% to 12% seen once; the top ten hold 25% to 30%. Documented time point: pre-sensitization, week 0. Treatment described: therapeutic diphenylcyclopropenone sensitization with weekly scalp DPC. It was from unfractionated whole blood that total RNA was extracted. Sample: whole blood, taken in connection with sensitization to the hapten diphenylcyclopropenone (DPC). These receptors came from a man aged 50 to 59 with alopecia areata. Some clones in this sample may be carry-over from other donors' samples.

The chain is built from TRBV28 and TRBJ2-7; 11 bases match TRBD2. CDR1 and CDR2 from the germline V gene are MDHEN and SYDVKM. The V gene end was trimmed by 6 bases and the J gene end by 3 bases; junction bases not matched to a gene: 4. The CDR3 consists of 14 residues. The CDR3 coding sequence is TGTGCCAGCAGAGCTCTAGCGGGAGGCTACGAGCAGTACTTC. Translated, it gives CASRALAGGYEQYF.

A few counts support this clonotype. This chain links TRBV19 with TRBJ2-2; tentatively, D is TRBD2 (5 bases). The CDR3 extends over 15 amino acids. Per germline, CDR1 LNHDA and CDR2 SQIVND (reference sequence). Trimming removed 3 bases at V and 5 bases at J, with 13 bases between. The CDR3 spells CASSISRVLTGELFF. CDR3 DNA: TGTGCCAGTAGTATCTCGAGGGTTCTGACCGGGGAGCTGTTTTTT.

The sample holds many counts of this clonotype. This chain uses TRBV7-6 with TRBJ2-2; D remains unclear. The CDR3 contains 14 residues. Germline V gene lookup returns CDR1 SGHVS and CDR2 FNYEAQ. With 6 bases removed from V and 6 bases from J, the gap between germline ends came to 14 bases. CDR3 sequence reads: CASRSYLGSGELFF. CDR3 nucleotides: TGTGCCAGCAGGTCATACTTAGGTTCCGGGGAGCTGTTTTTT.

This clonotype was detected ten times or more. The chain couples TRBV10-3 to TRBJ2-7; 8 bases are shared with TRBD1. Germline V gene sequence: CDR1 ENHRY, CDR2 SYGVKD. Germline trimming cut 4 bases from V and 5 bases from J; bases unmatched to any gene: 16. CDR3 length equals 17 residues. Here the CDR3 DNA reads TGTGCCATCAGTGTAGCCGGGACAGGCAGCTCCTCTGACGAGCAGTACTTC. Translating it yields CAISVAGTGSSSDEQYF.

The chain links TRBV6-1 to TRBJ2-7; D is ambiguous. The CDR3 is made up of 11 amino acids. With 7 bases removed from V and 4 bases from J, the gap between germline ends came to 8 bases. CDR1 and CDR2 from the germline V gene are MNHNS and SASEGT. The CDR3, as DNA: TGTGCCAGCATCGACGTGTACGAGCAGTACTTC. This sequence encodes CASIDVYEQYF.

This rearrangement joins TRBV7-9 to TRBJ2-5; 10 bases agree with TRBD1. The CDR3 length is 14 residues. Trimming cost V 5 bases and J 5 bases; bases outside gene matches: 5. The germline V gene has CDR1 SEHNR and CDR2 FQNEAQ (reference sequence). CDR3 protein: CASSRGTGAETQYF. CDR3 bases: TGTGCCAGCAGCCGGGGGACAGGGGCCGAGACCCAGTACTTC.

The rearrangement joins TRBV2 to TRBJ1-1; no reliable D call. The CDR3 consists of 13 residues. CDR1 is SNHLY and CDR2 is FYNNEI in the germline V gene. V lost 4 bases and J lost 5, with 11 bases in between. CDR3 DNA: TGTGCCAGCAGTGGGCAGACTCAGACTGAAGCTTTCTTT. This codes for CASSGQTQTEAFF.